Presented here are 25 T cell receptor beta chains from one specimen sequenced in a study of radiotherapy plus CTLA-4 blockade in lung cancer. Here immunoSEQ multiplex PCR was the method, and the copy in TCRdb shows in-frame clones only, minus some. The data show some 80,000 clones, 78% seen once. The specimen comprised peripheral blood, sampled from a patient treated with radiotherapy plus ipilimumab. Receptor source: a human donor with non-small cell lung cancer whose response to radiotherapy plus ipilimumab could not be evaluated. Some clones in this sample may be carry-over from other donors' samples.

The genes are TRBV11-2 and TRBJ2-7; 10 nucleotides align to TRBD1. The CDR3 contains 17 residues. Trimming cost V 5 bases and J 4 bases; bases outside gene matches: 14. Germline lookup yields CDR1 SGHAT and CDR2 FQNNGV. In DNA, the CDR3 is TGTGCCAGCAGCCGGCGACAGGGGGCCTTCAGACGATACGAGCAGTACTTC. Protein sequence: CASSRRQGAFRRYEQYF.

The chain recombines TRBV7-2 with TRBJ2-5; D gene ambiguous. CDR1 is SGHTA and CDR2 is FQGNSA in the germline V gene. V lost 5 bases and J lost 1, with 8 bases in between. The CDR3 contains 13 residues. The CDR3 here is CASSQISQETQYF. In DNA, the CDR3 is TGTGCCAGCAGCCAGATCAGCCAAGAGACCCAGTACTTC.

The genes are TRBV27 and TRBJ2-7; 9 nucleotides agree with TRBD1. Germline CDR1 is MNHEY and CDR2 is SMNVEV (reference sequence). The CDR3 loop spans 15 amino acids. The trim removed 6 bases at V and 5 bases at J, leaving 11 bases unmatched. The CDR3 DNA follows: TGTGCCAGCAGCCTTCGTTGGGACAGGGAAGACGAGCAGTACTTC. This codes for CASSLRWDREDEQYF.

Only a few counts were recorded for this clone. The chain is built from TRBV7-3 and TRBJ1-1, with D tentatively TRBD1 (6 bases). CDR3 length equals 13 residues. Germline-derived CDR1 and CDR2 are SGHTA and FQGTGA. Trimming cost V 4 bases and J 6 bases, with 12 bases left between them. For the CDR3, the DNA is TGTGCCAGCAGCTCTAAAGGGGGGGCTGAAGCTTTCTTT. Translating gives CASSSKGGAEAFF.

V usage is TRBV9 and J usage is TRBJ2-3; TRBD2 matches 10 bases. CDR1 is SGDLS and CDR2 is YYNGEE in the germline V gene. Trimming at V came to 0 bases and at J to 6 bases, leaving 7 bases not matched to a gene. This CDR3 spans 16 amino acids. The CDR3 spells CASSVVSGGAGDTQYF. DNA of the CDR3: TGTGCCAGCAGCGTAGTAAGCGGGGGGGCCGGGGATACGCAGTATTTT.

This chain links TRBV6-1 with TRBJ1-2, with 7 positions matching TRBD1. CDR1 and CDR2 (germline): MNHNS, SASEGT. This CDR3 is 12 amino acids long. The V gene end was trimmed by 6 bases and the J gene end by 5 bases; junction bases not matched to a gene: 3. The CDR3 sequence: CASSQQGYGYTF. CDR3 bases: TGTGCCAGCAGCCAACAGGGGTATGGCTACACCTTC.

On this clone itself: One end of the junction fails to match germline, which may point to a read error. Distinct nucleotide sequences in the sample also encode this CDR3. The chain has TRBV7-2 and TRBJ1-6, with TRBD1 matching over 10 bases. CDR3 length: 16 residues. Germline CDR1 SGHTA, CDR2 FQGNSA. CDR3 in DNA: TGTGCCAGCAGCTTACGGGGACAGGGGAAACATTCGCCCCTCCACTTT. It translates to CASSLRGQGKHSPLHF.

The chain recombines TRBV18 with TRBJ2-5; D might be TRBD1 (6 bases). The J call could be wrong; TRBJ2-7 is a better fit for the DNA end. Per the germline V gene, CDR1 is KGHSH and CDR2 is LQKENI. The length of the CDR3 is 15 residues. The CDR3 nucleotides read TGTGCCAGCTCACCACCTGCAGGGGTTCGCAACGAGCAGTACTTC. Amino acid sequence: CASSPPAGVRNEQYF.

The CDR3 DNA follows: TGTGCCAGCAGTTCCCGACGGGGTGGGGATGCACCCCTCCACTTT. Encoded protein: CASSSRRGGDAPLHF. This chain uses TRBV27 with TRBJ1-6; D gene uncertain. V lost 4 bases, J lost 11 bases, and 18 bases lay in between. There are 15 residues in the CDR3. The V gene's germline CDR1 is MNHEY and CDR2 SMNVEV (reference sequence).

CDR3 amino acids: CASSWEGVQPQHF. The CDR3 nucleotides are TGTGCCAGCAGTTGGGAGGGGGTTCAGCCCCAGCATTTT. The chain joins TRBV6-5 to TRBJ1-5; D is possibly TRBD1 (6 bases). This CDR3 is built from 13 residues. V was trimmed by 4 bases and J by 6 bases, leaving 10 bases between them. Germline V gene lookup returns CDR1 MNHEY and CDR2 SVGAGI.

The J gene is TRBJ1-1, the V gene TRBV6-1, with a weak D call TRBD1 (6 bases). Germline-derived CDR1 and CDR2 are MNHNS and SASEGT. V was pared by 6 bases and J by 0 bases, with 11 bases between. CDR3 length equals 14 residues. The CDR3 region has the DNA TGTGCCAGCAGATCCAGGGGAATGAACACTGAAGCTTTCTTT. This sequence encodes CASRSRGMNTEAFF.

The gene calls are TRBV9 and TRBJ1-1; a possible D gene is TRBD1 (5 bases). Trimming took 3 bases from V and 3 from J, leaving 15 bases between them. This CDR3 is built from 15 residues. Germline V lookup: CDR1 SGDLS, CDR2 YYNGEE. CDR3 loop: CASSERDSLDTEAFF. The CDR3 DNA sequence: TGTGCCAGCAGCGAGAGGGACTCTTTGGACACTGAAGCTTTCTTT.

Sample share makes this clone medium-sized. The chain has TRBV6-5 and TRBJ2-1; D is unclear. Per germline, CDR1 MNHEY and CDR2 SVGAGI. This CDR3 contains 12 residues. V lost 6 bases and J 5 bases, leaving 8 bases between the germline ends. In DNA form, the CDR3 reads TGTGCCAGCAGGGGCCATCACAATGAGCAGTTCTTC. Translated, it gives CASRGHHNEQFF.

CDR3 nucleotide sequence: TGTGCCAGTAGGCGGGACGCCTACTACGAGCAGTACTTC. Protein: CASRRDAYYEQYF. The genes are TRBV19 and TRBJ2-7, with a possible D match to TRBD2 (6 bases). CDR1 is LNHDA, CDR2 SQIVND, per germline (reference sequence). This CDR3 contains 13 residues. The ends were cut back, 6 bases at V and 3 bases at J, with 12 bases in the middle.

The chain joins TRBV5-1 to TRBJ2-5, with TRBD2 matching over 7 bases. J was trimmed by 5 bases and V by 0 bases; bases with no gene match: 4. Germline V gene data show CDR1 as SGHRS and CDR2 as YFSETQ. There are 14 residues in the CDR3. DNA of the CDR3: TGCGCCAGCAGCTTGGCCCTGGGGGGGGAGACCCAGTACTTC. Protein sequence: CASSLALGGETQYF.

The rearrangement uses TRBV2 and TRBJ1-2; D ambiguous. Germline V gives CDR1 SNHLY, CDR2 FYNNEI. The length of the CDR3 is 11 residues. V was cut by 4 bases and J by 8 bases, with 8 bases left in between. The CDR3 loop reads CASSAESGYTF. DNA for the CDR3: TGTGCCAGCAGTGCTGAGAGCGGCTACACCTTC.

The chain's CDR3 is CAWSPSGRETQYF. CDR3 DNA sequence: TGTGCCTGGTCGCCTAGCGGGAGAGAGACCCAGTACTTC. The rearrangement links TRBV30 to TRBJ2-5; 10 bases fit TRBD2. This CDR3 contains 13 residues. The trim removed 5 bases at V and 4 bases at J, leaving 4 bases unmatched. The germline V gene has CDR1 GTSNPN and CDR2 SVGIG (reference sequence).

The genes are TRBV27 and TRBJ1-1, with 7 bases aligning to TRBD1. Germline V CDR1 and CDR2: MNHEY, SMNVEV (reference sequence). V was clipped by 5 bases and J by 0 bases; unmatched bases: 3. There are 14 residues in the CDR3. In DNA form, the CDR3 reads TGTGCCAGCAGTCAAAGGGGGCTGAACACTGAAGCTTTCTTT. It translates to CASSQRGLNTEAFF.

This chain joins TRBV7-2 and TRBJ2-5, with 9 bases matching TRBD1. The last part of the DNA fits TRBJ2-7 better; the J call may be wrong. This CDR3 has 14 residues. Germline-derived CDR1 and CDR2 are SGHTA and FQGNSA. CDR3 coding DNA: TGTGCCAGCAGCCCGGACAGGGGATTACACGAGCAGTACTTC. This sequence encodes CASSPDRGLHEQYF.

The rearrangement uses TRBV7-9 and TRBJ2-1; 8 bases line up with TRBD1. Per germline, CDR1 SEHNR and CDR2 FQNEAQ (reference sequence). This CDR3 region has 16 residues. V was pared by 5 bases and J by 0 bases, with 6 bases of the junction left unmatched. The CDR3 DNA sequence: TGTGCCAGCAGCCCCGGACAGGGATTCTCCTACAATGAGCAGTTCTTC. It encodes CASSPGQGFSYNEQFF. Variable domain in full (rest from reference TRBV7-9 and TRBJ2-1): DTGVSQNPRHKITKRGQNVTFRCDPISEHNRLYWYRQTLGQGPEFLTYFQNEAQLEKSRLLSDRFSAERPKGSFSTLEIQRTEQGDSAMYLCASSPGQGFSYNEQFFGPGTRLTVL.

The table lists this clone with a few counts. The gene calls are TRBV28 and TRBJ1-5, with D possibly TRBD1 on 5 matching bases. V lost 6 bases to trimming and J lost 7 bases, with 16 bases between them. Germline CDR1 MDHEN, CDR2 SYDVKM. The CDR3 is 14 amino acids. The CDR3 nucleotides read TGTGCCAGCAGCCTGTGGGGGGGAAACCAGCCCCAGCATTTT. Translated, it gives CASSLWGGNQPQHF. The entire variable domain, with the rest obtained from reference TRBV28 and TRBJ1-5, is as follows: DVKVTQSSRYLVKRTGEKVFLECVQDMDHENMFWYRQDPGLGLRLIYFSYDVKMKEKGDIPEGYSVSREKKERFSLILESASTNQTSMYLCASSLWGGNQPQHFGDGTRLSIL.

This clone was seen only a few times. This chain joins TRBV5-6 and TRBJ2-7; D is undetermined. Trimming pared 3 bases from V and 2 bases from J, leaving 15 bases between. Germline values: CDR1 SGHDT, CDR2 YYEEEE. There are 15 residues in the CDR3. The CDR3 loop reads CASSSRQGLAYEQYF. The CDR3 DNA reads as TGTGCCAGCAGCTCTCGACAAGGATTAGCCTACGAGCAGTACTTC.

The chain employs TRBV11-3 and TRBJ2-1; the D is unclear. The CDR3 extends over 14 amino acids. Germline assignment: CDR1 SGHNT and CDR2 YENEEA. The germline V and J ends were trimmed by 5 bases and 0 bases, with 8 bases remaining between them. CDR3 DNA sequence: TGTGCCAGCAGCCCTTCTAGCTCCTACAATGAGCAGTTCTTC. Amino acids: CASSPSSSYNEQFF.

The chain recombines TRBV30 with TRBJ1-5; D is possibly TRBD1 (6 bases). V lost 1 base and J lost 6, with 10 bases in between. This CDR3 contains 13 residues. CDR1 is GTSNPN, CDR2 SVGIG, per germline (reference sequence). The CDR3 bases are TGTGCCTGGAGTGAAATCAGGGGTCAGCCCCAGCATTTT. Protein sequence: CAWSEIRGQPQHF. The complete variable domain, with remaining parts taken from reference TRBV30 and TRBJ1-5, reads SQTIHQWPATLVQPVGSPLSLECTVEGTSNPNLYWYRQAAGRGLQLLFYSVGIGQISSEVPQNLSASRPQDRQFILSSKKLLLSDSGFYLCAWSEIRGQPQHFGDGTRLSIL.

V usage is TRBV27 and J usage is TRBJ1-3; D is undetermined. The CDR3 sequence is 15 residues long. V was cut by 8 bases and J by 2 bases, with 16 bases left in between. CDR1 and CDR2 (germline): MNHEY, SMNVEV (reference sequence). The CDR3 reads CASRNTLRTGNTIYF. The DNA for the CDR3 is TGTGCCAGCCGGAACACCCTGAGGACTGGAAACACCATATATTTT.